These T cell receptor beta chains were read from a single sample in a study of control samples from healthy donors and cancer patients. Sequenced by immunoSEQ multiplex PCR; TCRdb stores in-frame clones only, minus some. The sample has some 120,000 clones, 91% seen once; the top ten hold approximately 8.6%. Sequencing input: blood. The receptors here all came from a young man in good health. The CDR3 runs from the conserved cysteine through the conserved F or W. D genes are given only for firm matches. Size tells how often a clone was seen (once, few, many) or the class of an expanded clone, and some rows leave it out.

>once|TRBJ1-2|TRBD1|TRBV10-3
TGTGCCATCAGTGAGGAAGGCAGGGGGTCCGGCTACACCTTC
CAISEEGRGSGYTF
>.|TRBJ1-3|.|TRBV12-3/TRBV12-4
TGTGCCAGCAGTAGGGGTACTGGAAACACCATATATTTT
CASSRGTGNTIYF
>.|TRBJ1-4|.|TRBV30
TGTGCCTGGAGTCCCCTGGGAGGAAATAATGAAAAACTGTTTTTT
CAWSPLGGNNEKLFF
>.|TRBJ1-1|.|TRBV5-1
TGCGCCAGCAGCCTGGCCGATGGTCCTGAAGCTTTCTTT
CASSLADGPEAFF
>.|TRBJ2-1|.|TRBV6-5
TGTGCCAGCAGTCCAAGGGGGGGGATTTACAATGAGCAGTTCTTC
CASSPRGGIYNEQFF
>.|TRBJ2-3|.|TRBV7-3
TGTGCCAGCAGCTCCTTGACCACAGATACGCAGTATTTT
CASSSLTTDTQYF
>.|TRBJ1-6|TRBD1|TRBV6-5
TGTGCCAGCAGTTACCACAGGGGGCTAAGTTCACCCCTCCACTTT
CASSYHRGLSSPLHF
>.|TRBJ1-2|.|TRBV30
TGTGCCTGGAGTGTACCACTCTATGGCTACACCTTC
CAWSVPLYGYTF
>.|TRBJ1-2|.|TRBV27
TGTGCCAGCAGTCTATCCGGGACGGGGGTCGTCGGCTACACCTTC
CASSLSGTGVVGYTF
>few|TRBJ1-2|TRBD1|TRBV5-8
TGTGCCAGCAGCCCACCGGACAGGGGCTATGGCTACACCTTC
CASSPPDRGYGYTF
>.|TRBJ1-5|.|TRBV15
TGTGCCACCAGCAGAGATAGCGGGCAGCATCAGCCCCAGCATTTT
CATSRDSGQHQPQHF
>.|TRBJ2-3|TRBD1|TRBV7-9
TGTGCCAGCAGCTCTGCGGACAGGGGCACAGATACGCAGTATTTT
CASSSADRGTDTQYF
>.|TRBJ2-5|TRBD1|TRBV6-5
TGTGCCAGCAGCCACCAGGGGGCTTATGAGACCCAGTACTTC
CASSHQGAYETQYF
>.|TRBJ2-1|.|TRBV2
TGTGCCAGCAGTTCGCAAGGAGGCAATGAGCAGTTCTTC
CASSSQGGNEQFF
>.|TRBJ1-4|.|TRBV5-1
TGCGCCAGCAGCCCGGCCCCGGGGGGAGGTGAGGAAAAACTGTTTTTT
CASSPAPGGGEEKLFF
>.|TRBJ1-1|TRBD1|TRBV12-5
TGTGCTAGTGGTTTGGTACGTGATGGGACAGTCTCCTCGGGGACTGAAGCTTTCTTT
CASGLVRDGTVSSGTEAFF
>.|TRBJ1-1|.|TRBV7-2
TGTGCCAGCAGCTTATCCCCGGAGCCGAACACTGAAGCTTTCTTT
CASSLSPEPNTEAFF
>.|TRBJ1-5|TRBD1|TRBV5-5
TGTGCCAGCAGCACCGGGACAGGGCGGCCTCAGCCCCAGCATTTT
CASSTGTGRPQPQHF
>.|TRBJ2-3|TRBD2|TRBV2
TGTGCCAGCAGGCTAGCGGGGGGGGCAGATACGCAGTATTTT
CASRLAGGADTQYF
>.|TRBJ2-1|TRBD1|TRBV12-3/TRBV12-4
TGTGCCAGCACCGGGACAGCTGAGCAGTTCTTC
CASTGTAEQFF
>.|TRBJ2-3|TRBD1|TRBV5-1
TGCGCCAGCAATGAAGGGGGCGGAGATACGCAGTATTTT
CASNEGGGDTQYF
>.|TRBJ1-6|TRBD1|TRBV9
TGTGCCAGCAGCGGGGGCCTTGGGACAGCGCTTTCGAATTCACCCCTCCACTTT
CASSGGLGTALSNSPLHF
>.|TRBJ2-5|.|TRBV6-5
TGTGCCAGCACGCTGACACCGAGCGGGCTGGAGACCCAGTACTTC
CASTLTPSGLETQYF
>.|TRBJ2-7|TRBD1|TRBV5-6
TGTGCCAGCAGCTTGTCCGGGACAGGGAACTACGAGCAGTACTTC
CASSLSGTGNYEQYF
>.|TRBJ2-1|TRBD2|TRBV29-1
TGCAGCGTTGAGACGAGACTAGCGGGGTTCTACAATGAGCAGTTCTTC
CSVETRLAGFYNEQFF
>.|TRBJ2-1|TRBD2|TRBV19
TGTGCCAGTAGTATAGATAGGTATCGGGAGGATGAGCAGTTCTTC
CASSIDRYREDEQFF
>.|TRBJ2-3|.|TRBV16
TGTGCCAGCAGCCGATATAGTACGCAGTATTTT
CASSRYSTQYF
>.|TRBJ2-5|TRBD1|TRBV7-9
TGTGCCAGCAGCTTACGGACAGGGCAAGAGACCCAGTACTTC
CASSLRTGQETQYF
>.|TRBJ2-7|.|TRBV29-1
TGCAGCGTTGAAGAGCGCGGTGCCTACGAGCAGTACTTC
CSVEERGAYEQYF
>.|TRBJ2-1|.|TRBV5-4
TGTGCCAGCAGCTCTACTAGAAATGAGCAGTTCTTC
CASSSTRNEQFF
>once|TRBJ1-4|TRBD1|TRBV30
TGTGCCTGGGACCAGACAGGGGTAGGGGAAAAACTGTTTTTT
CAWDQTGVGEKLFF
>once|TRBJ2-2|TRBD1|TRBV11-2
TGTGCCAGCAGCTTAGATCCGGCCAGGGGGCCCGGGGAGCTGTTTTTT
CASSLDPARGPGELFF
>.|TRBJ1-3|.|TRBV4-1
TGCGCCAGCAGCCAAGGTCCGGGCTCTGGAAACACCATATATTTT
CASSQGPGSGNTIYF
>.|TRBJ1-4|.|TRBV9
TGTGCCAGCAGCACCCCAGGGGAAACTAATGAAAAACTGTTTTTT
CASSTPGETNEKLFF
>.|TRBJ2-5|.|TRBV7-8
TGTGCCAGCAGCTCACGGGGGGCGGGAGAGACCCAGTACTTC
CASSSRGAGETQYF
>.|TRBJ1-2|.|TRBV19
TGTGCCAGTAGTATAGTATCAGGGGCGCGGGGCTACACCTTC
CASSIVSGARGYTF
>.|TRBJ2-1|.|TRBV24-1
TGTGCCACCAGTGATTCGGTCCCAGGGACCGATGAGCAGTTCTTC
CATSDSVPGTDEQFF
>.|TRBJ1-6|.|TRBV18
TGTGCCCCGGTTAGCTCCTATAATTCACCCCTCCACTTT
CAPVSSYNSPLHF
>.|TRBJ1-2|TRBD1|TRBV6-1
TGTGCCAGCAGTGACAGGGGGCGCAACTATGGCTACACCTTC
CASSDRGRNYGYTF
>.|TRBJ1-5|TRBD1|TRBV12-5
TGTGCTAGTGGTTTGGTACTATTGAAACAGGGGAAGAAGCCCCAGCATTTT
CASGLVLLKQGKKPQHF
>.|TRBJ2-5|.|TRBV18
TGTGCCAGCTCACCTCCAGGAGCCGGGGGAGAGACCCAGTACTTC
CASSPPGAGGETQYF
>once|TRBJ2-5|.|TRBV2
TGTGCCAGCAGTGATCAGGGGGGCGAGAAGTACTTC
CASSDQGGEKYF
>.|TRBJ2-7|.|TRBV7-2
TGTGCCAGCAGTCCCGCAGGCGGAAGCTACGAGCAGTACTTC
CASSPAGGSYEQYF